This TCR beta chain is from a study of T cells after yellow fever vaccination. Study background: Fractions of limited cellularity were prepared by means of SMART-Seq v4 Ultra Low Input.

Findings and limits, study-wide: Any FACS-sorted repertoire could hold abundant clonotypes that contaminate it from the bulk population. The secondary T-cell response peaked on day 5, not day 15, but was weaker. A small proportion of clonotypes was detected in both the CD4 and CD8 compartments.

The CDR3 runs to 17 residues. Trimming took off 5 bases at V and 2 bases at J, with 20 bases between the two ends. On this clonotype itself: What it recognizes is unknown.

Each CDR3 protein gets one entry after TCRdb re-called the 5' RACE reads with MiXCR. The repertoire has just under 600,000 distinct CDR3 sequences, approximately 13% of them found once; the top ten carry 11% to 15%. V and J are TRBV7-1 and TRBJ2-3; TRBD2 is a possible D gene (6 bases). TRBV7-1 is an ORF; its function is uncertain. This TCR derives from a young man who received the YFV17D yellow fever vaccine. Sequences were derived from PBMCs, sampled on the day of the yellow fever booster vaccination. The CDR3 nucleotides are TGTGCCAGCAGCCCGGACCCAGGGCGGGGCCCCACAGATACGCAGTATTTT. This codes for CASSPDPGRGPTDTQYF.